These T cell receptor beta chains were read from a single sample in a study of shared clonotypes between healthy human individuals. Profiled with immunoSEQ multiplex PCR; TCRdb holds only in-frame clones, not every one. The data hold 2 million to 2.5 million clones, with 92% observed a single time. Sequencing input: naive CD4+ T cells from PBMCs. The receptors stem from a man aged 18 to 30 in good health. Some clones in this sample may be carry-over from other donors' samples. CDR3s include the opening cysteine and the closing phenylalanine or tryptophan. The D gene is left open where the match is weak. Only part of the rows carry a size: once, few, many, or a class if the clone is expanded.

j_call d_call clone_size v_call cdr3_aa cdr3_nt
TRBJ1-2 . . TRBV4-2 CASSHGLAGGQAGYTF TGTGCCAGCAGCCACGGGCTAGCGGGAGGGCAAGCTGGCTACACCTTC
TRBJ2-3 . . TRBV2 CASSVGHTDTQYF TGTGCCAGCAGTGTCGGGCATACAGATACGCAGTATTTT
TRBJ2-3 . . TRBV20-1 CSASKTDTQYF TGCAGTGCTTCAAAAACAGATACGCAGTATTTT
TRBJ1-1 TRBD1 . TRBV5-4 CASSTPKTGDTEAFF TGTGCCAGCAGCACCCCTAAAACAGGGGACACTGAAGCTTTCTTT
TRBJ2-7 TRBD2 . TRBV6-1 CASSRGGLVLYEQYF TGTGCCAGCAGCAGAGGGGGACTAGTCTTGTACGAGCAGTACTTC
TRBJ2-1 . . TRBV5-1 CASTLQQSSYNEQFF TGCGCCAGCACCTTGCAACAGAGCTCCTACAATGAGCAGTTCTTC
TRBJ1-3 . . TRBV7-9 CASSLGAVYSGNTIYF TGTGCCAGCAGCTTAGGGGCCGTCTACTCTGGAAACACCATATATTTT
TRBJ2-7 . . TRBV25-1 CASSRQGGSEQYF TGTGCCAGCAGCAGACAGGGAGGGTCCGAGCAGTACTTC
TRBJ1-1 TRBD1 . TRBV5-1 CASSLAGGGSTEAFF TGCGCCAGCAGCTTGGCAGGGGGAGGTAGCACTGAAGCTTTCTTT
TRBJ1-3 . . TRBV7-8 CASSLLTGYADTIYF TGTGCCAGCAGCTTATTAACCGGATACGCCGACACCATATATTTT
TRBJ1-1 . . TRBV7-3 CASSLTDRNTEAFF TGTGCCAGCAGCTTAACTGACAGGAACACTGAAGCTTTCTTT
TRBJ1-2 TRBD1 . TRBV5-1 CASSLALSGGVSYTF TGCGCCAGCAGCCTTGCCCTCTCAGGGGGCGTGAGCTACACCTTC
TRBJ2-2 TRBD2 once TRBV7-2 CASSSLAGVTGELFF TGTGCCAGCAGCTCCCTAGCGGGAGTTACCGGGGAGCTGTTTTTT
TRBJ1-1 TRBD1 . TRBV5-1 CASRPRGTGVKNTEAFF TGCGCCAGCAGGCCGCGTGGGACAGGGGTAAAGAACACTGAAGCTTTCTTT
TRBJ1-4 TRBD1 . TRBV13 CASSLQQGLNEKLFF TGTGCCAGCAGCCTACAACAGGGGCTGAATGAAAAACTGTTTTTT
TRBJ2-7 . . TRBV5-5 CASSLAAVSYEQYF TGTGCCAGCAGCTTGGCTGCGGTTTCCTACGAGCAGTACTTC
TRBJ2-3 . . TRBV28 CASSGPDTQYF TGTGCCAGCAGTGGTCCAGATACGCAGTATTTT
TRBJ2-7 TRBD1 . TRBV7-7 CASSPRQGPTPYYEQYF TGTGCCAGCAGCCCAAGACAGGGCCCAACTCCCTACTACGAGCAGTACTTC
TRBJ2-7 TRBD2 once TRBV6-5 CASSLPGGNEQYF TGTGCCAGCAGTTTACCGGGAGGCAACGAGCAGTACTTC
TRBJ2-7 . . TRBV11-2 CASLLAGTGGPYEQYF TGTGCCAGCTTGTTAGCCGGGACCGGCGGCCCTTACGAGCAGTACTTC
TRBJ2-7 . . TRBV28 CASSLWGTGYYEQYF TGTGCCAGCAGTTTATGGGGGACGGGTTACTACGAGCAGTACTTC
TRBJ2-6 . . TRBV15 CATSREYPGANVLTF TGTGCCACCAGCAGAGAATATCCTGGGGCCAACGTCCTGACTTTC
TRBJ1-5 TRBD1 . TRBV10-3 CAISETGQGGNQPQHF TGTGCCATCAGCGAAACCGGACAGGGGGGCAATCAGCCCCAGCATTTT
TRBJ2-3 TRBD1 . TRBV11-1 CASSPRDRGDTQYF TGTGCCAGCAGCCCCCGGGACAGGGGCGATACGCAGTATTTT
TRBJ2-7 . . TRBV27 CASHMGGVSGHHYEQYF TGTGCCAGCCACATGGGTGGGGTTAGCGGTCATCACTACGAGCAGTACTTC
TRBJ2-1 . . TRBV6-6 CASSYAKNNEQFF TGTGCCAGCAGTTACGCCAAGAACAATGAGCAGTTCTTC
TRBJ2-7 TRBD2 . TRBV29-1 CSVEDTLGLAGRYEQYF TGCAGCGTTGAAGACACATTAGGACTAGCGGGGCGGTACGAGCAGTACTTC
TRBJ1-1 . . TRBV4-3 CASSQMGILSEAFF TGCGCCAGCAGCCAAATGGGGATCTTATCTGAAGCTTTCTTT
TRBJ2-3 . . TRBV13 CASSLVSPGTADTQYF TGTGCCAGCAGCTTAGTCTCCCCGGGGACGGCAGATACGCAGTATTTT
TRBJ1-2 . . TRBV7-2 CASSLVIINYGYTF TGTGCCAGCAGCTTAGTAATCATTAACTATGGCTACACCTTC
TRBJ2-3 . . TRBV7-3 CASSQDGTSDTQYF TGTGCCAGCAGTCAGGACGGAACCTCAGATACGCAGTATTTT
TRBJ2-5 TRBD2 . TRBV28 CASRASGRETQYF TGTGCCAGCAGGGCTAGCGGGAGGGAGACCCAGTACTTC
TRBJ2-1 . once TRBV5-5 CASRPGVGSYNEQFF TGTGCCAGCAGGCCGGGGGTCGGCTCCTACAATGAGCAGTTCTTC
TRBJ2-7 . once TRBV9 CASSPRVSGYEQYF TGTGCCAGCAGCCCGCGAGTTAGCGGATACGAGCAGTACTTC
TRBJ1-1 . once TRBV5-4 CASSLGGAAGKAFF TGTGCCAGCAGCTTGGGGGGTGCGGCTGGCAAAGCTTTCTTT
TRBJ2-7 . . TRBV2 CASRVATYEQYF TGTGCCAGCAGGGTAGCAACCTACGAGCAGTACTTC
TRBJ2-7 TRBD1 . TRBV7-9 CASSLGTAHYEQYF TGTGCCAGCAGCCTCGGGACAGCCCACTACGAGCAGTACTTC
TRBJ2-7 TRBD2 . TRBV28 CASSSTGTSTCEQYF TGTGCCAGCAGTTCGACCGGGACTAGTACCTGCGAGCAGTACTTC
TRBJ1-3 . . TRBV19 CASKVPGGDFLPGNTIYF TGTGCCAGTAAGGTACCCGGCGGGGATTTTCTACCTGGAAACACCATATATTTT
TRBJ2-6 . . TRBV5-1 CASSPKLDSSGANVLTF TGCGCCAGCAGCCCAAAGCTCGACAGCTCTGGGGCCAACGTCCTGACTTTC
TRBJ1-4 . . TRBV5-1 CASSLSTSTNEKLFF TGCGCCAGCAGCTTGTCCACCTCAACTAATGAAAAACTGTTTTTT
TRBJ1-1 . . TRBV18 CASSPLELSTEAFF TGTGCCAGCTCACCATTAGAGCTGAGCACTGAAGCTTTCTTT